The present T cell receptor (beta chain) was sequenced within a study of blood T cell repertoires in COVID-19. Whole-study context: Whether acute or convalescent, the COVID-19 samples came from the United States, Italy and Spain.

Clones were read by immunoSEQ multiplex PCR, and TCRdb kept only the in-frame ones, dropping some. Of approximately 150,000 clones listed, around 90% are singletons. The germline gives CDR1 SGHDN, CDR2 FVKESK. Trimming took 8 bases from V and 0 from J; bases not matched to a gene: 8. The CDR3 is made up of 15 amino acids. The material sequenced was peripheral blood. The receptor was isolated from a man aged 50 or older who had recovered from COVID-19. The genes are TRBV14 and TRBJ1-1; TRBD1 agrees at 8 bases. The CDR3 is CASRSGQGMNTEAFF. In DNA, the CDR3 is TGTGCCAGCCGATCCGGACAGGGCATGAACACTGAAGCTTTCTTT.